This T cell receptor beta chain was captured by sequencing in a study of control samples from healthy donors and cancer patients. Measured with immunoSEQ multiplex PCR; TCRdb has only the in-frame clones, and not every one. The sample has around 100,000 clones, around 89% seen once. V lost 2 bases, J lost 5 bases, and 6 bases lay in between. The CDR3 consists of 13 residues. Germline loops: CDR1 SEHNR, CDR2 FQNEAQ (reference sequence). The sample taken for sequencing was PBMCs. The chain uses TRBV7-9 and TRBJ1-4; D uncertain. The sequence was collected from a man in his 60s with lung cancer. The CDR3 bases are TGTGCCAGCAGCTTAAGCCCAAATGAAAAACTGTTTTTT. It translates to CASSLSPNEKLFF. The full variable domain, completed using reference TRBV7-9 and TRBJ1-4, is DTGVSQNPRHKITKRGQNVTFRCDPISEHNRLYWYRQTLGQGPEFLTYFQNEAQLEKSRLLSDRFSAERPKGSFSTLEIQRTEQGDSAMYLCASSLSPNEKLFFGSGTQLSVL.